This T cell receptor (beta chain) was documented in a study of CD8 T cells in Susac syndrome. Whole-study results and caveats: The number of individuals included in the study's TCR sequencing and HLA analysis was acknowledged as relatively small.

The CDR3 totals 13 residues. Germline CDR1 and CDR2: SGHTA and FQGNSA. Trimming left V 5 bases short and J 4 bases short, with 10 bases between. Comment on this clonotype: Antigen specificity is unknown.

Random hexamers were used to reverse transcribe 0.5 to 1 ug of RNA. TCRdb analysed the immunoSEQ multiplex PCR reads with MiXCR anew, one entry per CDR3 protein. The sample has 180,000 or so distinct CDR3 sequences, around 94% seen once; the top ten hold over 0.12%. The chain links TRBV7-2 to TRBJ2-3; a possible D gene is TRBD1 (6 bases). The sequencing sample was made of CD4+ T cells from PBMCs. The sequence derives from a human donor in good health. CDR3 nucleotides: TGTGCCAGCAGCAAACAGGGCGCAGATACGCAGTATTTT. Translation: CASSKQGADTQYF.